These 22 T cell receptor beta chains originate from one sample sequenced in a study of beta chain features in type 1 diabetes. Findings of the study overall: Among all four CD4+ subsets, Type 1 diabetes patients had TCRB CDR3s that were moderately but significantly shorter.

Of the isolated RNA, all was reverse transcribed, and so the sequenced material was expressed TCRB transcripts. Data came from immunoSEQ multiplex PCR; TCRdb stores just in-frame clones and leaves some out. The data show about 180,000 clones, around 8% seen once. Their recognized antigens are unknown. The specimen sequenced was central memory CD4+ T cells from blood. The receptor set was obtained from a woman in her 40s with type 1 diabetes.

This clone has more than one count but fewer than ten. The V gene is TRBV13, the J gene TRBJ1-1, with a weak D call TRBD1 (6 bases). The CDR3 spans 15 residues. The V gene lost 2 bases and the J gene lost 0 bases, with 10 bases spanning the gap. CDR1 and CDR2 from the germline V gene are PRHDT and FYEKMQ (reference sequence). CDR3: CASSLKQGMNTEAFF. In DNA form, the CDR3 reads TGTGCCAGCAGCTTAAAACAGGGCATGAACACTGAAGCTTTCTTT.

The chain combines TRBV5-5 with TRBJ2-3, with 7 bases fitting TRBD1. Unmatched junction bases numbered 4, after V lost 1 base and J lost 2 bases. Germline CDR1 is SGHKS and CDR2 is YYEKEE (reference sequence). The CDR3 runs to 15 residues. CDR3: CASSLPGGSTDTQYF. The DNA of the CDR3 is TGTGCCAGCAGCTTGCCAGGGGGTTCCACAGATACGCAGTATTTT.

At least ten counts were recorded for this clone. V gene TRBV7-2 combines with J gene TRBJ2-7; TRBD1 matches at 12 bases. Germline CDR1 is SGHTA and CDR2 is FQGNSA. This CDR3 has 15 amino acids. The ends lost 3 bases at V and 3 bases at J; junction bases unmatched: 3. The CDR3 loop is CASSLGTGGLYEQYF. The CDR3 DNA reads TGTGCCAGCAGCTTGGGGACAGGGGGCCTCTACGAGCAGTACTTC.

Only a few counts were recorded for this clone. J is TRBJ1-2 and V is TRBV4-3; TRBD1 might be the D (5 bases). Deletions cut 2 bases from V and 7 bases from J, with 23 bases between. This CDR3 has 17 amino acids. Per germline, CDR1 LGHNA and CDR2 YSLEER. This chain's CDR3 is CASSQMGIDSSRRGYTF. The CDR3 nucleotides read TGCGCCAGCAGCCAAATGGGTATCGACAGCTCCCGGCGTGGCTACACCTTC.

This chain connects TRBV18 to TRBJ2-3, with D perhaps TRBD1 (6 bases). CDR1 is KGHSH and CDR2 is LQKENI in the germline V gene. The V end lost 3 bases, the J end lost 3 bases, and 13 bases lay between the germline ends. This CDR3 has 15 residues. The CDR3, as DNA: TGTGCCAGCTCACCCCTCCGGGACATAACAGATACGCAGTATTTT. Its protein is CASSPLRDITDTQYF.

The chain is built from TRBV7-6 and TRBJ1-6; TRBD1 aligns across 7 bases. The V gene end was trimmed by 1 base and the J gene end by 0 bases; junction bases not matched to a gene: 9. The CDR3 sequence is 19 residues long. The germline CDR1 and CDR2 sequences are SGHVS and FNYEAQ. As DNA, the CDR3 is TGTGCCAGCAGCTTAGGGGGAGAGGGACAGAGCTCCTATAATTCACCCCTCCACTTT. It codes for CASSLGGEGQSSYNSPLHF.

The rearrangement joins TRBV7-8 to TRBJ1-1, with 9 bases aligning to TRBD1. CDR3 length equals 15 residues. Per the germline V gene, CDR1 is SGHVS and CDR2 is FQNEAQ. Trimming cost V 5 bases and J 0 bases; bases outside gene matches: 4. CDR3: CASSRGTGMNTEAFF. The CDR3 DNA reads as TGTGCCAGCAGCAGGGGGACAGGGATGAACACTGAAGCTTTCTTT. Complete variable domain (other parts from reference TRBV7-8 and TRBJ1-1): GAGVSQSPRYKVAKRGQDVALRCDPISGHVSLFWYQQALGQGPEFLTYFQNEAQLDKSGLPSDRFFAERPEGSVSTLKIQRTQQEDSAVYLCASSRGTGMNTEAFFGQGTRLTVV.

Ten or more counts support this clone. The chain joins TRBV5-6 to TRBJ1-1, with D hard to call. CDR3 length: 14 residues. Trimming took off 4 bases at V and 6 bases at J, with 16 bases between the two ends. Looked up from germline, CDR1 is SGHDT and CDR2 is YYEEEE. CDR3 protein: CASSDPRRLAEAFF. Written as DNA, the CDR3 is TGTGCCAGCAGCGATCCTCGGAGGTTGGCTGAAGCTTTCTTT.

This clone was observed a handful of times. This chain joins TRBV28 and TRBJ2-4; TRBD1 is a possible D gene (5 bases). The CDR3 has 14 amino acids. With 6 bases removed from V and 7 bases from J, the gap between germline ends came to 16 bases. The V gene's germline CDR1 is MDHEN and CDR2 SYDVKM. CDR3 amino acids: CASRDSIFKNIQYF. The CDR3 DNA follows: TGTGCCAGCAGAGACAGTATTTTCAAGAACATTCAGTACTTC.

CDR3 nucleotide sequence: TGTGCCAGCAGCTCCGGGACAGGGATCTACGAGCAGTACTTC. Translation gives CASSSGTGIYEQYF. The chain uses TRBV7-2 and TRBJ2-7; 9 nucleotides align to TRBD1. J lost 3 bases, V lost 4 bases, and 4 bases had no gene match. Per germline, CDR1 SGHTA and CDR2 FQGNSA. The CDR3 covers 14 residues.

The chain combines TRBV5-1 with TRBJ2-7, with 7 bases lining up with TRBD1. J was trimmed by 2 bases and V by 4 bases; bases with no gene match: 3. Germline CDR1 and CDR2: SGHRS and YFSETQ. This CDR3 contains 13 residues. CDR3 amino acids: CASSTDRTYEQYF. CDR3 DNA sequence: TGCGCCAGCAGCACGGACAGGACCTACGAGCAGTACTTC. The whole variable domain, filled in from reference TRBV5-1 and TRBJ2-7, reads KAGVTQTPRYLIKTRGQQVTLSCSPISGHRSVSWYQQTPGQGLQFLFEYFSETQRNKGNFPGRFSGRQFSNSRSEMNVSTLELGDSALYLCASSTDRTYEQYFGPGTRLTVT.

The chain recombines TRBV12-5 with TRBJ2-3, with 10 bases aligning to TRBD2. The trim removed 6 bases at V and 7 bases at J, leaving 4 bases unmatched. Germline CDR1 reads LGHNT; CDR2 reads FRNRAP. This CDR3 is built from 13 residues. The CDR3 nucleotides are TGTGCTAGTGGCCCTAGCGGGAGAAATACGCAGTATTTT. It is translated as CASGPSGRNTQYF.

This clone was counted between two and nine times. This chain joins TRBV2 and TRBJ1-5; D perhaps matches TRBD1 (6 bases). CDR1 is SNHLY and CDR2 is FYNNEI in the germline V gene. CDR3 size: 13 residues. V was pared by 6 bases and J by 6 bases, with 12 bases between. The CDR3 loop reads CASRGGLRQPQHF. The DNA for the CDR3 is TGTGCCAGCAGGGGGGGGCTCCGTCAGCCCCAGCATTTT.

This clone turned up a few times. Other DNA sequences in the sample encode the same CDR3. V usage is TRBV9 and J usage is TRBJ2-2, with D uncertain. There are 13 residues in the CDR3. V was cut by 0 bases and J by 3 bases, with 3 bases left in between. Looked up from germline, CDR1 is SGDLS and CDR2 is YYNGEE. The CDR3 region has the DNA TGTGCCAGCAGCGTAGCGGACACCGGGGAGCTGTTTTTT. Translation gives CASSVADTGELFF.

The chain uses TRBV7-2 and TRBJ2-1; 11 bases line up with TRBD2. The J segment lost 7 bases and the V segment lost 1 base, leaving 6 bases of the junction unmatched. The CDR3 has 16 residues. Germline V gene sequence: CDR1 SGHTA, CDR2 FQGNSA. The CDR3 nucleotides are TGTGCCAGCAGCTTAGTCTTGGTAGCGGGAGGGAATGAGCAGTTCTTC. This translates into CASSLVLVAGGNEQFF.

The chain links TRBV9 to TRBJ2-7; a weak D match, TRBD2 (7 bases). This CDR3 comprises 15 residues. V lost 3 bases to trimming and J lost 2 bases, with 15 bases between them. In germline, CDR1 is SGDLS, CDR2 YYNGEE. This CDR3 is CASSAQGGRAYEQYF. In DNA form, the CDR3 reads TGTGCCAGCAGCGCCCAAGGGGGGAGGGCCTACGAGCAGTACTTC.

This sequence joins TRBV10-3 and TRBJ1-5, with a tentative D call TRBD1 (6 bases). The CDR3 spans 15 residues. V was trimmed by 0 bases and J by 6 bases, leaving 12 bases between them. Germline values: CDR1 ENHRY, CDR2 SYGVKD. Written as DNA, the CDR3 is TGTGCCATCAGTGAGTCCTCAGGGGCTGGTCAGCCCCAGCATTTT. This codes for CAISESSGAGQPQHF.

This chain uses TRBV7-2 with TRBJ2-3, with 7 bases lining up with TRBD2. The CDR3 runs 14 residues. With V trimmed by 2 bases and J by 4 bases, 3 bases remained unmatched. Germline V CDR1 and CDR2: SGHTA, FQGNSA. CDR3 in amino acids: CASSLIGGSDTQYF. The CDR3 nucleotides are TGTGCCAGCAGCTTAATCGGGGGGTCAGATACGCAGTATTTT.

This clone was detected a few times. This sequence joins TRBV7-2 and TRBJ2-5, with a tentative D call TRBD1 (5 bases). The CDR3 length is 12 residues. CDR1 and CDR2 from the germline V gene are SGHTA and FQGNSA. The germline V and J ends were trimmed by 7 bases and 5 bases, with 11 bases remaining between them. The CDR3 DNA reads TGTGCCAGCAACCAGGGTGGGGAGACCCAGTACTTC. Protein sequence: CASNQGGETQYF. The full variable domain, completed using reference TRBV7-2 and TRBJ2-5, is GAGVSQSPSNKVTEKGKDVELRCDPISGHTALYWYRQSLGQGLEFLIYFQGNSAPDKSGLPSDRFSAERTGGSVSTLTIQRTQQEDSAVYLCASNQGGETQYFGPGTRLLVL.

This clone has a handful of counts. The rearrangement uses TRBV2 and TRBJ2-7; TRBD1 agrees at 7 bases. Germline assignment: CDR1 SNHLY and CDR2 FYNNEI. V shed 8 bases, J shed 0 bases, and the junction held 4 bases outside the gene matches. CDR3 size: 13 residues. CDR3 protein: CASCRDSSYEQYF. The CDR3 region has the DNA TGTGCCAGCTGCCGGGACAGCTCCTACGAGCAGTACTTC.

This clone was recorded a few times. V and J are TRBV18 and TRBJ2-3; 8 bases fit TRBD2. V was pared by 3 bases and J by 6 bases, with 8 bases of the junction left unmatched. Germline V gene sequence: CDR1 KGHSH, CDR2 LQKENI. There are 15 residues in the CDR3. CDR3 nucleotides: TGTGCCAGCTCACCTCCCAGCGGGAGTGGCGATACGCAGTATTTT. The encoded protein is CASSPPSGSGDTQYF.

The chain uses TRBV5-1 and TRBJ2-5; 7 bases are a match to TRBD1. The CDR3 contains 15 residues. Germline CDR1 and CDR2: SGHRS and YFSETQ. The V segment lost 0 bases and the J segment 5 bases; nucleotides outside the gene matches: 7. Here the CDR3 reads CASSLGGGVGETQYF. CDR3 nucleotide sequence: TGCGCCAGCAGCTTGGGAGGGGGCGTCGGGGAGACCCAGTACTTC.